The 20 T cell receptor beta chains presented below share a single source sample, sequenced in a study of cytotoxic CD8 clonotypes in ibrutinib-treated CLL. Repertoires were generated with immunoSEQ multiplex PCR, while TCRdb's copy carries only in-frame clones and drops some. The profile shows about 140,000 clones, 60% to 85% of them singletons. The sequenced sample was PBMCs, obtained after 12 months of ibrutinib treatment. These receptors originate from a human donor with chronic lymphocytic leukemia.

CDR3 sequence reads: CAGGYWEEQYF. The DNA of the CDR3 is TGTGCCGGCGGGTACTGGGAGGAGCAGTACTTC. The rearrangement joins TRBV7-9 to TRBJ2-7, with a tentative D call TRBD2 (5 bases). The CDR3 sequence is 11 residues long. The V gene lost 11 bases and the J gene lost 7 bases, with 15 bases spanning the gap. Germline lookup yields CDR1 SEHNR and CDR2 FQNEAQ (reference sequence).

This clone was seen many times. The genes are TRBV4-3 and TRBJ2-3; D gene ambiguous. Germline CDR1 is LGHNA and CDR2 is YSLEER. V lost 3 bases, J lost 2 bases, and 6 bases lay in between. This CDR3 is built from 13 residues. In DNA form, the CDR3 reads TGCGCCAGCAGCCAGGAAAACACAGATACGCAGTATTTT. Translation gives CASSQENTDTQYF.

This clone has just a few counts. V is TRBV5-5 and J is TRBJ1-1, with D maybe TRBD1 (5 bases). Trimming took 5 bases from V and 1 from J, leaving 12 bases between them. The CDR3 has 14 residues. CDR1 is SGHKS, CDR2 YYEKEE, per germline (reference sequence). Here the CDR3 reads CASSLTATNTEAFF. CDR3 nucleotides: TGTGCCAGCAGTTTGACAGCTACGAACACTGAAGCTTTCTTT.

V usage is TRBV28 and J usage is TRBJ2-7; D possibly corresponds to TRBD1 (6 bases). The CDR3 sequence is 17 residues long. Per the germline V gene, CDR1 is MDHEN and CDR2 is SYDVKM. Trimming took off 3 bases at V and 5 bases at J, with 23 bases between the two ends. This chain's CDR3 is CASSFSRNRVSSDEQYF. DNA of the CDR3: TGTGCCAGCAGTTTTTCGCGAAACAGGGTGAGTTCGGACGAGCAGTACTTC.

J is TRBJ2-1 and V is TRBV4-3; the match to TRBD2 covers 8 bases. The CDR3 extends over 19 amino acids. Germline V gene lookup returns CDR1 LGHNA and CDR2 YSLEER. With V trimmed by 0 bases and J by 5 bases, 15 bases remained unmatched. The CDR3 sequence: CASSQDGIREGGYHNEQFF. CDR3 coding DNA: TGCGCCAGCAGCCAAGATGGTATTCGGGAGGGGGGTTACCACAATGAGCAGTTCTTC.

The gene calls are TRBV28 and TRBJ2-3, with D tentatively TRBD2 (5 bases). CDR3 length: 12 amino acids. Germline V CDR1 and CDR2: MDHEN, SYDVKM. Trimming took 4 bases from V and 5 from J, leaving 7 bases between them. CDR3 loop: CASSSGVDTQYF. The CDR3 nucleotides are TGTGCCAGCAGTTCCGGGGTAGATACGCAGTATTTT.

The chain joins TRBV7-2 to TRBJ2-2; D is tentatively TRBD1 or TRBD2 (5 bases each). CDR3 size: 12 residues. The V end lost 5 bases, the J end lost 11 bases, and 12 bases lay between the germline ends. Germline V gives CDR1 SGHTA, CDR2 FQGNSA. CDR3 amino acids: CASSPWGYELFF. CDR3 nucleotides: TGTGCCAGCAGCCCATGGGGGTACGAGCTGTTTTTT.

The chain has TRBV7-2 and TRBJ1-2; 7 bases fit TRBD1. The CDR3 sequence is 17 residues long. CDR1 and CDR2 from the germline V gene are SGHTA and FQGNSA. V trimming: 5 bases; J trimming: 0 bases; junction bases outside the gene matches: 12. Here the CDR3 reads CASSSQVGQGANYGYTF. In DNA, the CDR3 is TGTGCCAGCAGCAGCCAGGTGGGGCAGGGGGCTAACTATGGCTACACCTTC. Using reference TRBV7-2 and TRBJ1-2 for the parts outside the CDR3, the full variable domain is GAGVSQSPSNKVTEKGKDVELRCDPISGHTALYWYRQSLGQGLEFLIYFQGNSAPDKSGLPSDRFSAERTGGSVSTLTIQRTQQEDSAVYLCASSSQVGQGANYGYTFGSGTRLTVV.

J is TRBJ1-2 and V is TRBV18, with a possible D match to TRBD1 (6 bases). The CDR3 consists of 18 residues. Trimming took 3 bases from V and 0 from J, leaving 20 bases between them. The germline gives CDR1 KGHSH, CDR2 LQKENI. In DNA form, the CDR3 reads TGTGCCAGCTCACCGATATTTATTGTAGGGGGATCTAACTATGGCTACACCTTC. Its protein product is CASSPIFIVGGSNYGYTF.

The V call is TRBV7-2, the J call TRBJ1-3; D is unresolved. Germline V gene data show CDR1 as SGHTA and CDR2 as FQGNSA. This CDR3 has 17 amino acids. The V and J ends lost 0 bases and 2 bases respectively, with 14 bases between them. The chain's CDR3 is CASSLAFERGPGNTIYF. CDR3 DNA: TGTGCCAGCAGCTTAGCGTTCGAACGTGGGCCTGGAAACACCATATATTTT. Using reference TRBV7-2 and TRBJ1-3 for the parts outside the CDR3, the full variable domain is GAGVSQSPSNKVTEKGKDVELRCDPISGHTALYWYRQSLGQGLEFLIYFQGNSAPDKSGLPSDRFSAERTGGSVSTLTIQRTQQEDSAVYLCASSLAFERGPGNTIYFGEGSWLTVV.

The CDR3 DNA is TGTGCCAGCAGCTCCCTGGGGGATAGCAATCAGCCCCAGCATTTT. It codes for CASSSLGDSNQPQHF. This rearrangement joins TRBV5-5 to TRBJ1-5; D is possibly TRBD1 (5 bases). The CDR3 runs 15 residues. With 3 bases removed from V and 0 bases from J, the gap between germline ends came to 10 bases. Germline CDR1 is SGHKS and CDR2 is YYEKEE (reference sequence).

The chain recombines TRBV6-1 with TRBJ2-7; the D call may be TRBD1 or TRBD2 (5 bases each). Germline loops: CDR1 MNHNS, CDR2 SASEGT. This CDR3 spans 16 amino acids. The V gene lost 0 bases and the J gene lost 2 bases, with 14 bases spanning the gap. DNA for the CDR3: TGTGCCAGCAGTGAAGCGGGGGTTAGGTTTGCCTACGAGCAGTACTTC. Its protein is CASSEAGVRFAYEQYF.

This clone is a singleton in its sample. V gene TRBV18 combines with J gene TRBJ2-5; D is undetermined. Per the germline V gene, CDR1 is KGHSH and CDR2 is LQKENI. The CDR3 sequence is 13 residues long. V was pared by 3 bases and J by 4 bases, with 9 bases between. Here the CDR3 DNA reads TGTGCCAGCTCACCCCCCTTTAGAGAGACCCAGTACTTC. Translating it yields CASSPPFRETQYF.

This chain uses TRBV29-1 with TRBJ1-4; D remains unclear. Germline V gene sequence: CDR1 SQVTM, CDR2 ANQGSEA. This CDR3 is 13 amino acids long. V lost 2 bases and J lost 8, with 12 bases in between. CDR3 in amino acids: CSVETQPGEKLFF. The CDR3, as DNA: TGCAGCGTTGAAACACAGCCGGGGGAAAAACTGTTTTTT.

This chain links TRBV7-2 with TRBJ1-1, with D perhaps TRBD1 (5 bases). The CDR3 covers 16 residues. V lost 5 bases, J lost 1 base, and 17 bases lay in between. Germline V gene sequence: CDR1 SGHTA, CDR2 FQGNSA. The CDR3 region has the DNA TGTGCCAGCAGCCGGCAGACATGGGGGTCGAACACTGAAGCTTTCTTT. This translates into CASSRQTWGSNTEAFF.

The chain uses TRBV2 and TRBJ1-5, with D uncertain. The CDR3 is 15 residues long. Trimming removed 6 bases at V and 4 bases at J, with 16 bases between. CDR1 is SNHLY, CDR2 FYNNEI, per germline. The CDR3 nucleotides read TGTGCCAGCAGCCCCCCACCAGGCCGAAATCAGCCCCAGCATTTT. This translates into CASSPPPGRNQPQHF.

The CDR3: CASSSDQGPYEQYF. In DNA form, the CDR3 reads TGCGCCAGCAGCTCGGACCAGGGCCCCTACGAGCAGTACTTC. The J gene is TRBJ2-7, the V gene TRBV5-1; TRBD1 is a possible D gene (5 bases). The V and J ends lost 3 bases and 2 bases respectively, with 12 bases between them. The CDR3 loop spans 14 amino acids. Per germline, CDR1 SGHRS and CDR2 YFSETQ.

The V call is TRBV19, the J call TRBJ1-1; D gene ambiguous. Trimming took off 3 bases at V and 2 bases at J, with 13 bases between the two ends. The germline gives CDR1 LNHDA, CDR2 SQIVND (reference sequence). The CDR3 is made up of 15 amino acids. As DNA, the CDR3 is TGTGCCAGTAGTATTAATTTTTCTCCTAACACTGAAGCTTTCTTT. Protein sequence: CASSINFSPNTEAFF. The entire variable domain, with the rest obtained from reference TRBV19 and TRBJ1-1, is as follows: DGGITQSPKYLFRKEGQNVTLSCEQNLNHDAMYWYRQDPGQGLRLIYYSQIVNDFQKGDIAEGYSVSREKKESFPLTVTSAQKNPTAFYLCASSINFSPNTEAFFGQGTRLTVV.

The chain employs TRBV5-5 and TRBJ1-5, with a tentative D call TRBD1 (5 bases). V was trimmed by 3 bases and J by 1 base, leaving 11 bases between them. CDR1 is SGHKS, CDR2 YYEKEE, per germline (reference sequence). The CDR3 is made up of 15 amino acids. The CDR3 here is CASSWGPASNQPQHF. DNA for the CDR3: TGTGCCAGCAGCTGGGGCCCGGCAAGCAATCAGCCCCAGCATTTT.

The chain recombines TRBV5-1 with TRBJ1-4, with a tentative D call TRBD1 (5 bases). Germline-derived CDR1 and CDR2 are SGHRS and YFSETQ. The CDR3 has 15 residues. Deletions cut 4 bases from V and 2 bases from J, with 12 bases between. The CDR3 loop reads CASSTGPGTNEKLFF. CDR3 sequence (DNA): TGCGCCAGCAGCACAGGCCCCGGGACTAATGAAAAACTGTTTTTT.